The next 27 T cell receptor beta chains were all read from a single sample in a study of T-cell reconstitution after alpha-beta-depleted transplantation in children. Unique molecular identifiers were incorporated during preparation of the TCRbeta library. TCRdb independently ran MiXCR on the PCR reads; one entry per CDR3 protein. The sample has over 550,000 distinct CDR3 sequences, over 9.5% seen once; the top ten hold about 4%. The specimen comprised PBMCs from the stem cell graft donor, sampled from the stem cell graft. All receptors derive from a human donor who donated a stem cell graft to a child with acute myeloid leukemia.

A few counts support this clonotype. The chain uses TRBV29-1 and TRBJ2-1; 11 positions agree with TRBD2. J gave up 9 bases and V 7 bases, and 8 bases lay outside the gene matches. The germline gives CDR1 SQVTM, CDR2 ANQGSEA. The CDR3 extends over 13 amino acids. Here the CDR3 reads CSASIAGGVEQFF. The CDR3 bases are TGCAGCGCCTCTATAGCGGGAGGGGTTGAGCAGTTCTTC.

This clonotype is a singleton in its sample. Possible read error: a much larger clone is one base away. This rearrangement joins TRBV10-3 to TRBJ2-3; D is perhaps TRBD1 (6 bases). The CDR3 length is 13 residues. Germline V gene sequence: CDR1 ENHRY, CDR2 SYGVKD. V dropped 8 bases and J dropped 4 bases, with 13 bases sitting between them. In DNA form, the CDR3 reads TGTGCCATCGCTAGCAGGGGAGCAGATACGCAGTATTTT. Translation gives CAIASRGADTQYF.

This chain links TRBV2 with TRBJ1-4; TRBD1 matches at 7 bases. CDR3 length: 15 residues. V lost 7 bases, J lost 8 bases, and 13 bases stayed unmatched. From germline, CDR1 is SNHLY and CDR2 FYNNEI. The CDR3 protein is CASKRGRMGHEKLFF. The CDR3 region has the DNA TGTGCCAGCAAAAGGGGGCGCATGGGTCACGAAAAACTGTTTTTT.

V usage is TRBV7-6 and J usage is TRBJ2-7; D is perhaps TRBD2 (6 bases). The CDR3 is made up of 14 amino acids. The germline gives CDR1 SGHVS, CDR2 FNYEAQ. V was shortened by 5 bases and J by 5 bases, with 16 bases between the two germline ends. Written as DNA, the CDR3 is TGTGCCAGCAGCCAATTGGAGGGCCCCCACGAGCAGTACTTC. Protein product: CASSQLEGPHEQYF.

This clonotype was counted only a few times. The chain has TRBV29-1 and TRBJ1-2; D is undetermined. The germline V and J ends were trimmed by 2 bases and 3 bases, with 4 bases remaining between them. CDR3 size: 11 residues. CDR1 SQVTM and CDR2 ANQGSEA come from the germline V gene. CDR3 DNA: TGCAGCGTTGAAAGGCACTATGGCTACACCTTC. This sequence encodes CSVERHYGYTF.

This clonotype showed up many times. The chain is built from TRBV5-5 and TRBJ2-7; D gene uncertain. The CDR3 spans 12 residues. V was pared by 1 base and J by 5 bases, with 7 bases between. Germline CDR1 and CDR2: SGHKS and YYEKEE (reference sequence). The CDR3 DNA is TGTGCCAGCAGCTTGAACTTCGACGAGCAGTACTTC. Amino acids: CASSLNFDEQYF.

Many counts were recorded for this clonotype. This sequence joins TRBV6-5 and TRBJ1-1; D unresolved. This CDR3 comprises 14 residues. The germline V gene encodes CDR1 MNHEY and CDR2 SVGAGI. With 5 bases removed from V and 2 bases from J, the gap between germline ends came to 12 bases. CDR3 sequence reads: CASSRRVSNTEAFF. In nucleotides, the CDR3 is TGTGCCAGCAGTCGACGTGTATCCAACACTGAAGCTTTCTTT.

Only a few counts were recorded for this clonotype. This sequence joins TRBV4-2 and TRBJ2-1; 8 nucleotides align to TRBD2. The CDR3 contains 18 residues. The germline gives CDR1 LGHNA, CDR2 YNFKEQ. Trimming cost V 0 bases and J 1 base; bases outside gene matches: 8. In nucleotides, the CDR3 is TGTGCCAGCAGCCAAGATCTTCGGGCGGGAGGATCCTACAATGAGCAGTTCTTC. Its translation: CASSQDLRAGGSYNEQFF.

The CDR3 sequence: CASRKGFSYEQYF. The CDR3 nucleotides are TGTGCCAGCAGGAAAGGATTTTCCTACGAGCAGTACTTC. The chain carries TRBV6-2 or TRBV6-3 and TRBJ2-7; D not resolved. The CDR3 is made up of 13 amino acids. V shed 6 bases and J shed 1 base, with 10 bases lying between them. Germline-derived CDR1 and CDR2 are MNHEY and SVGEGT.

This clonotype was detected ten times or more. CDR3 coding DNA: TGTGCCAGCAGCGACCGAGGACAGGCTAAGCAGTTCTTC. This gives the protein CASSDRGQAKQFF. The V call is TRBV7-3, the J call TRBJ2-1; the match to TRBD1 covers 7 bases. The CDR3 has 13 amino acids. Germline V gene sequence: CDR1 SGHTA, CDR2 FQGTGA. With V trimmed by 5 bases and J by 11 bases, 9 bases remained unmatched.

Ten or more counts support this clonotype. The chain combines TRBV5-1 with TRBJ1-2; D unresolved. Trimming took off 3 bases at V and 4 bases at J, with 10 bases between the two ends. Germline V lookup: CDR1 SGHRS, CDR2 YFSETQ. The CDR3 totals 13 residues. CDR3 DNA: TGCGCCAGCAGCTCGCCCGTGACCTATGGCTACACCTTC. Its protein is CASSSPVTYGYTF.

This clonotype has a handful of counts. The rearrangement uses TRBV12-3 or TRBV12-4 and TRBJ2-7; D gene unclear. There are 13 residues in the CDR3. V dropped 6 bases and J dropped 3 bases, with 12 bases sitting between them. CDR3 in amino acids: CASREPNSYEQYF. CDR3 DNA: TGTGCCAGCAGAGAGCCCAACAGCTACGAGCAGTACTTC.

On this clonotype: Given the absence of the conserved phenylalanine or tryptophan at the CDR3 end, a read error is likely. The CDR3 loop reads CASSRDGAQGEQYL. The CDR3 region has the DNA TGTGCCAGCAGTCGGGACGGGGCTCAGGGGGAGCAGTACCTC. V usage is TRBV12-3 or TRBV12-4 and J usage is TRBJ2-7; D is perhaps TRBD1 (6 bases). The CDR3 totals 14 residues. V was trimmed by 5 bases and J by 7 bases, leaving 18 bases between them.

This clonotype showed up many times. V is TRBV29-1 and J is TRBJ2-5, with 10 bases matching TRBD1. Germline assignment: CDR1 SQVTM and CDR2 ANQGSEA. Germline trimming cut 7 bases from V and 5 bases from J; bases unmatched to any gene: 10. The CDR3 is 14 residues long. The CDR3 is CSAERTGGGETQYF. The CDR3 DNA reads TGCAGCGCAGAGCGGACAGGGGGAGGGGAGACCCAGTACTTC.

This clonotype was detected many times. J is TRBJ2-5 and V is TRBV24-1; TRBD2 matches at 11 bases. Germline V gives CDR1 KGHDR, CDR2 SFDVKD. This CDR3 contains 17 residues. The V and J ends lost 3 bases and 3 bases, in that order; junction bases with no gene match: 8. CDR3 sequence: CATSDPLGTSGKETQYF. As DNA, the CDR3 is TGTGCCACCAGTGATCCTCTAGGGACTAGCGGCAAAGAGACCCAGTACTTC.

This clonotype was counted at least ten times. The J gene is TRBJ1-5, the V gene TRBV20-1; no definite D call. The V end lost 3 bases, the J end lost 4 bases, and 13 bases lay between the germline ends. This CDR3 contains 14 residues. CDR1 and CDR2 (germline): DFQATT, SNEGSKA (reference sequence). The CDR3 is CSASGDMTNQPQHF. CDR3 nucleotide sequence: TGCAGTGCTAGCGGGGATATGACTAATCAGCCCCAGCATTTT.

This clonotype has only a few counts. V gene TRBV6-2 or TRBV6-3 combines with J gene TRBJ2-5; D gene ambiguous. Germline CDR1 is MNHEY and CDR2 is SVGEGT. This CDR3 has 12 amino acids. Trimming took off 0 bases at V and 11 bases at J, with 10 bases between the two ends. The CDR3 sequence is CASSYSQNLQYF. The CDR3 region has the DNA TGTGCCAGCAGTTACTCCCAAAATCTGCAGTACTTC.

This clonotype came up many times. This chain links TRBV6-5 with TRBJ2-2; perhaps TRBD2 as D (5 bases). V gave up 11 bases and J gave up 6 bases, with 13 bases separating them. The CDR3 is 12 amino acids. Looked up from germline, CDR1 is MNHEY and CDR2 is SVGAGI. The CDR3: CAVQGGPGELFF. In DNA form, the CDR3 reads TGTGCCGTCCAAGGAGGTCCCGGGGAGCTGTTTTTT.

CDR3 in amino acids: CASSLVARFFTGELFF. CDR3 DNA sequence: TGTGCCAGCAGCTTAGTTGCTAGGTTTTTCACCGGGGAGCTGTTTTTT. V usage is TRBV7-2 and J usage is TRBJ2-2; D is unresolved. The CDR3 runs to 16 residues. The V gene lost 1 base and the J gene lost 4 bases, with 13 bases spanning the gap. Germline CDR1 SGHTA, CDR2 FQGNSA.

J is TRBJ1-2 and V is TRBV27; possibly TRBD1 for D (6 bases). Germline CDR1 MNHEY, CDR2 SMNVEV (reference sequence). This CDR3 region has 14 residues. V was cut by 4 bases and J by 3 bases, with 12 bases left in between. CDR3 in amino acids: CASSSGGRDYGYTF. The CDR3 region has the DNA TGTGCCAGCAGTTCGGGGGGCAGGGACTATGGCTACACCTTC.

CDR3 coding DNA: TGTGCCAGCAGTTTAGGTGGCCGGGGAGATACGCAGTATTTT. This translates into CASSLGGRGDTQYF. The chain carries TRBV6-2 or TRBV6-3 and TRBJ2-3; D is perhaps TRBD2 (5 bases). Germline V gene data show CDR1 as MNHEY and CDR2 as SVGEGT. V lost 4 bases to trimming and J lost 5 bases, with 13 bases between them. The CDR3 spans 14 residues.

Many counts were recorded for this clonotype. J is TRBJ1-1 and V is TRBV20-1; unclear D gene. Germline V gene lookup returns CDR1 DFQATT and CDR2 SNEGSKA (reference sequence). Trimming stripped 6 bases from V and 7 bases from J, with 15 bases between. The CDR3 has 12 residues. CDR3 in amino acids: CSAKRGESEAFF. The CDR3 DNA sequence: TGCAGTGCCAAGCGGGGAGAAAGTGAAGCTTTCTTT.

This clonotype turned up a few times. The chain links TRBV7-9 to TRBJ2-4; no reliable D call. Germline V gene lookup returns CDR1 SEHNR and CDR2 FQNEAQ (reference sequence). The CDR3 sequence is 15 residues long. Trimming pared 8 bases from V and 0 bases from J, leaving 14 bases between. This CDR3 reads CASHQRDLAKNIQYF. CDR3 DNA: TGTGCCAGCCATCAAAGGGATCTAGCCAAAAACATTCAGTACTTC.

This clonotype showed up just a few times. The chain uses TRBV7-2 and TRBJ2-1, with D possibly TRBD2 on 5 matching bases. Germline V lookup: CDR1 SGHTA, CDR2 FQGNSA. The CDR3 is made up of 12 amino acids. Trimming cost V 4 bases and J 13 bases, with 14 bases left between them. The CDR3 protein is CASSYGLPQQFF. The CDR3 DNA follows: TGTGCCAGCAGCTATGGACTCCCGCAACAGTTCTTC.

This clonotype was found many times. The chain links TRBV12-3 or TRBV12-4 to TRBJ1-5; 8 bases are shared with TRBD1. The V and J ends lost 2 bases and 7 bases, in that order; junction bases with no gene match: 7. The length of the CDR3 is 15 residues. The CDR3 region is CASSLNRGTSQPQHF. The CDR3 DNA is TGTGCCAGCAGTTTAAACAGGGGGACCAGCCAGCCCCAGCATTTT.

In this sample, this clonotype turned up many times. The rearrangement joins TRBV12-3 or TRBV12-4 to TRBJ1-1; the match to TRBD1 covers 7 bases. This CDR3 comprises 13 residues. Trimming at V came to 3 bases and at J to 4 bases, leaving 2 bases not matched to a gene. CDR3: CASSFSGGTEAFF. The CDR3 DNA reads TGTGCCAGCAGTTTTTCAGGGGGCACTGAAGCTTTCTTT.

V gene TRBV14 combines with J gene TRBJ1-2; 8 nucleotides align to TRBD1. This CDR3 has 16 residues. Per germline, CDR1 SGHDN and CDR2 FVKESK. Losses at the gene ends were 2 bases for V and 3 bases for J; bases not matched to a gene: 8. The DNA of the CDR3 is TGTGCCAGCAGCCAACAAATGACAGGGGCTGACTATGGCTACACCTTC. It is translated as CASSQQMTGADYGYTF.